A single sample is the source of the 2 T cell receptor delta chains below, sequenced in a study of gamma-delta T cells after stem cell transplantation. TCRdb re-processed the RT-PCR reads via CATT. Of around 1,300 delta-chain clones listed, less than 2.5% are singletons. Material for sequencing was gamma-delta T cells. The source is a human donor. It is not recorded whose cells these are; they may come from a transplant donor.

About this clone itself: A far larger clone is one nucleotide away, so this likely arose from a read error. This chain connects TRDV2 to TRDJ1; 9 bases are a match to TRDD3. The CDR3 consists of 19 residues. Germline trimming cut 0 bases from V and 4 bases from J; bases unmatched to any gene: 17. Germline V lookup: CDR1 GEAIGNYY, CDR2 EKD. The CDR3 sequence: CACDTVTSTRGYAGDKLIF. The CDR3 DNA reads TGTGCCTGTGACACCGTTACGAGTACTAGGGGATACGCCGGCGATAAACTCATCTTT.

By sample fraction, this clone is medium-sized. The CDR3 protein is CALGEENPYGWLGTPYTDKLIF. The DNA of the CDR3 is TGTGCTCTTGGGGAAGAGAACCCCTACGGGTGGCTGGGGACGCCGTACACCGATAAACTCATCTTT. The chain is built from TRDV1 and TRDJ1, with D perhaps TRDD3 (6 bases). There are 22 residues in the CDR3. The V end lost 2 bases, the J end lost 0 bases, and 31 bases lay between the germline ends. Germline V CDR1 and CDR2: TSWWSYY, QGS.